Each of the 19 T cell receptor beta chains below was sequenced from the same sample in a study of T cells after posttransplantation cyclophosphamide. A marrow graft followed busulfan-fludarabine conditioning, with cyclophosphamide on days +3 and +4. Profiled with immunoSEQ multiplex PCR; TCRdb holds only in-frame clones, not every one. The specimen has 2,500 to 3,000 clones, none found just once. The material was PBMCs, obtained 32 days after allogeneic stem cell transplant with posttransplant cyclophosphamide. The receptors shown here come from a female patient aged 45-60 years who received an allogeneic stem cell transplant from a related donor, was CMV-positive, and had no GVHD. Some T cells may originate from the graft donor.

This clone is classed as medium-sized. DNA for the CDR3: TGTGCCAGCAGCTTGGTACGAGGAGGGTCACCCCTCCACTTT. Translation: CASSLVRGGSPLHF. The V and J genes are TRBV5-6 and TRBJ1-6; D remains ambiguous. Germline-derived CDR1 and CDR2 are SGHDT and YYEEEE. The length of the CDR3 is 14 residues. V shed 0 bases and J shed 10 bases, with 11 bases lying between them.

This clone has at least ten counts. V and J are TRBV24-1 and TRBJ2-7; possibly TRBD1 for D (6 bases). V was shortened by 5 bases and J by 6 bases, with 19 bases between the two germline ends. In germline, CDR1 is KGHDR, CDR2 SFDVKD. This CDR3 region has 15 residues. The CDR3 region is CATSAKSTGTAEQYF. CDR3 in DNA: TGTGCCACCAGTGCAAAATCGACAGGTACCGCCGAGCAGTACTTC.

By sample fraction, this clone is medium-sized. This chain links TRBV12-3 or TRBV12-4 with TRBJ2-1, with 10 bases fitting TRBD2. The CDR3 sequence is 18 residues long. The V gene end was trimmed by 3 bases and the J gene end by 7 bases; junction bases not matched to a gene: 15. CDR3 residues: CASSLGLAGVRGGNEQFF. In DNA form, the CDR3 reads TGTGCCAGCAGTTTGGGGCTAGCGGGAGTCAGGGGCGGAAATGAGCAGTTCTTC.

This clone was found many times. The DNA of the CDR3 is TGTGCCAGCAGTTACACCCGGGACAACTACTATGGCTACACCTTC. It codes for CASSYTRDNYYGYTF. The chain is built from TRBV6-5 and TRBJ1-2; the D gene is possibly TRBD1 (6 bases). The CDR3 is 15 amino acids. CDR1 and CDR2 from the germline V gene are MNHEY and SVGAGI. The germline V and J ends were trimmed by 2 bases and 3 bases, with 13 bases remaining between them.

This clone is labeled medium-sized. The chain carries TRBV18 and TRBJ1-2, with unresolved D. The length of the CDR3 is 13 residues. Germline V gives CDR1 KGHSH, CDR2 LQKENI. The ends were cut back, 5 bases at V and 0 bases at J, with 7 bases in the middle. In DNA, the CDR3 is TGTGCCAGCTCAGCTACGGCTAACTATGGCTACACCTTC. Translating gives CASSATANYGYTF.

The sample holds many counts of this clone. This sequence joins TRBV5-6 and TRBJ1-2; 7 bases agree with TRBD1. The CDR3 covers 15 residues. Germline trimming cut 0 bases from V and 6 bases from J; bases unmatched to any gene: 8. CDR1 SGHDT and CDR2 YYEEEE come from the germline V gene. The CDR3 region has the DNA TGTGCCAGCAGCTTGGGCGACAGGGTAAGCCATGGCTACACCTTC. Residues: CASSLGDRVSHGYTF. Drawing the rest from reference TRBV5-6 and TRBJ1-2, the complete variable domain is DAGVTQSPTHLIKTRGQQVTLRCSPKSGHDTVSWYQQALGQGPQFIFQYYEEEERQRGNFPDRFSGHQFPNYSSELNVNALLLGDSALYLCASSLGDRVSHGYTFGSGTRLTVV.

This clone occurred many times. In DNA, the CDR3 is TGTGCCTGGAGTGGGCAGGACAGCTACGAGCAGTACTTC. Amino acid sequence: CAWSGQDSYEQYF. This chain links TRBV30 with TRBJ2-7; D perhaps matches TRBD1 (6 bases). Germline-derived CDR1 and CDR2 are GTSNPN and SVGIG (reference sequence). The CDR3 covers 13 residues. V was shortened by 1 base and J by 3 bases, with 10 bases between the two germline ends.

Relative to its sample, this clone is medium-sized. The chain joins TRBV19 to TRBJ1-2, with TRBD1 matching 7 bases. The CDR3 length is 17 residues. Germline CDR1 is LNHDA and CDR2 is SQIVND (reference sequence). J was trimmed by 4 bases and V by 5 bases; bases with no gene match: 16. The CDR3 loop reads CASSFGSGQDSIYGYTF. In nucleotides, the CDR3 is TGTGCCAGTAGTTTCGGGTCCGGACAGGACTCAATCTATGGCTACACCTTC.

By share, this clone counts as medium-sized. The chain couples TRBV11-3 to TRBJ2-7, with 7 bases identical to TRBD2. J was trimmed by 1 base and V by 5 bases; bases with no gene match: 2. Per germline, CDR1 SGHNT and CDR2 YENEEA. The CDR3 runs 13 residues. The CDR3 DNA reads TGTGCCAGCAGCATTAGCGGGTCCTACGAGCAGTACTTC. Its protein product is CASSISGSYEQYF. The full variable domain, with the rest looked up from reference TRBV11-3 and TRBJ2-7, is EAGVVQSPRYKIIEKKQPVAFWCNPISGHNTLYWYLQNLGQGPELLIRYENEEAVDDSQLPKDRFSAERLKGVDSTLKIQPAELGDSAVYLCASSISGSYEQYFGPGTRLTVT.

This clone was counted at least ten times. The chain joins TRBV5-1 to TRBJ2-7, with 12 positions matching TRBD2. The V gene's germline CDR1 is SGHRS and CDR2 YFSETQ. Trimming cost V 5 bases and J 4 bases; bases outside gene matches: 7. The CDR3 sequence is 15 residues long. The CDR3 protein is CASSPRTSGTYEQYF. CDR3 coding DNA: TGCGCCAGCAGTCCCCGGACTAGCGGGACTTACGAGCAGTACTTC.

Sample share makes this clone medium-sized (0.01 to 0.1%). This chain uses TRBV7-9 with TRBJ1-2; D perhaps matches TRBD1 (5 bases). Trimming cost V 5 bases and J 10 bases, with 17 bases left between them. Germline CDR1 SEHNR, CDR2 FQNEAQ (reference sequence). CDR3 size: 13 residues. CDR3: CASSPTGGVDYTF. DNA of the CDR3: TGTGCCAGCAGCCCGACGGGGGGAGTCGACTACACCTTC.

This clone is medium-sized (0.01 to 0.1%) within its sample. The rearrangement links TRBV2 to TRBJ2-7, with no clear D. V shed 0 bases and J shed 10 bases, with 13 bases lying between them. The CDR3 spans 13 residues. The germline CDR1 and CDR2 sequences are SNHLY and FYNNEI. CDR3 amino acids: CASSEALRPSQYF. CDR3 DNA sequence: TGTGCCAGCAGTGAAGCGTTGCGGCCGTCCCAGTACTTC.

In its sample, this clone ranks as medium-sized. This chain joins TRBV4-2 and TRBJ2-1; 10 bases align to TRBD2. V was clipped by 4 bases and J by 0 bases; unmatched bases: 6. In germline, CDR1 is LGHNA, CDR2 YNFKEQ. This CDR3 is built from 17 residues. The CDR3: CASSLRTSGGSYNEQFF. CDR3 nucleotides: TGTGCCAGCAGCCTTCGGACTAGCGGAGGCTCCTACAATGAGCAGTTCTTC.

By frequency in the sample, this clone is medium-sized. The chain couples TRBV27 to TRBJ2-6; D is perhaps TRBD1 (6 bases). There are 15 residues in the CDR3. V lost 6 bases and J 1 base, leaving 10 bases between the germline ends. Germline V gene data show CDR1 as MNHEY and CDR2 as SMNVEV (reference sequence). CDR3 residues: CASSTDRSGANVLTF. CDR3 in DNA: TGTGCCAGCAGCACAGACAGGTCTGGGGCCAACGTCCTGACTTTC. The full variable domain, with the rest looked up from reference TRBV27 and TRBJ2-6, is EAQVTQNPRYLITVTGKKLTVTCSQNMNHEYMSWYRQDPGLGLRQIYYSMNVEVTDKGDVPEGYKVSRKEKRNFPLILESPSPNQTSLYFCASSTDRSGANVLTFGAGSRLTVL.

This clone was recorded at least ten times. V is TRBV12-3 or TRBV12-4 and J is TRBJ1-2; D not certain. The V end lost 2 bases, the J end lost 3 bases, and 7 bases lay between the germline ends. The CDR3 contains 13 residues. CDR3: CASSLQVDYGYTF. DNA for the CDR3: TGTGCCAGCAGTTTACAGGTTGACTATGGCTACACCTTC.

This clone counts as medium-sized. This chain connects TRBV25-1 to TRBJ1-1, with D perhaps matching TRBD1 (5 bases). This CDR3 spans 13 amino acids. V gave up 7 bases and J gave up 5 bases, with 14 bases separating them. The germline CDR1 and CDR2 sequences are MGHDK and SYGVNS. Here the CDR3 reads CASTRGEGTEAFF. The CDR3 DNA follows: TGTGCCAGCACGAGGGGCGAGGGGACTGAAGCTTTCTTT.

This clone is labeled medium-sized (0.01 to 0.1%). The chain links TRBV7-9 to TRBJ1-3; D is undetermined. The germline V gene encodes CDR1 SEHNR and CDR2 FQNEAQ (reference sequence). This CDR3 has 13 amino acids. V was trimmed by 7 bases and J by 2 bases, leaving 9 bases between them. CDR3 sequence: CASKEATGNTIYF. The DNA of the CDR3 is TGTGCCAGCAAGGAAGCGACTGGAAACACCATATATTTT.

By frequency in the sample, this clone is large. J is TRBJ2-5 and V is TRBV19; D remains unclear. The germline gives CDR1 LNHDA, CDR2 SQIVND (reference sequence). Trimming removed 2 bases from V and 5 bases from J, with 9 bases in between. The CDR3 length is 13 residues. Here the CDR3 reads CASSIKGRETQYF. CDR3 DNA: TGTGCCAGTAGTATAAAGGGCCGGGAGACCCAGTACTTC. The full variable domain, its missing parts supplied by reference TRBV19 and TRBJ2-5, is DGGITQSPKYLFRKEGQNVTLSCEQNLNHDAMYWYRQDPGQGLRLIYYSQIVNDFQKGDIAEGYSVSREKKESFPLTVTSAQKNPTAFYLCASSIKGRETQYFGPGTRLLVL.

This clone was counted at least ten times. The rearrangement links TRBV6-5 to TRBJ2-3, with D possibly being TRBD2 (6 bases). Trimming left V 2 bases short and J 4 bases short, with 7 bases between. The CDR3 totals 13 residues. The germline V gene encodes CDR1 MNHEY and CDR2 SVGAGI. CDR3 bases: TGTGCCAGCAGTTACCCGGGGGCAGATACGCAGTATTTT. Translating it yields CASSYPGADTQYF.